The next 32 T cell receptor beta chains were all read from a single sample in a study of cytomegalovirus exposure and HLA in healthy donors. The assay was immunoSEQ multiplex PCR, and TCRdb's table has in-frame clones only and misses some. The sample yields 230,000 or so clones, around 88% seen once. What was sequenced was PBMCs. The receptors were sampled from a woman under 30 in good health and CMV-seronegative.

The chain couples TRBV27 to TRBJ2-5, with 13 bases fitting TRBD2. The CDR3 spans 16 residues. Germline trimming cut 6 bases from V and 4 bases from J; bases unmatched to any gene: 8. Germline CDR1 MNHEY, CDR2 SMNVEV (reference sequence). The CDR3 is CASRSWTSGSSETQYF. DNA of the CDR3: TGTGCCAGCAGATCATGGACTAGCGGGAGTTCAGAGACCCAGTACTTC.

The rearrangement uses TRBV4-1 and TRBJ1-2; a weak D match, TRBD1 (6 bases). Germline-derived CDR1 and CDR2 are MGHRA and YSYEKL. The CDR3 is 19 residues long. V was clipped by 1 base and J by 6 bases, with 27 bases between them. CDR3 sequence reads: CASSQVQSLSNTGRHGYTF. CDR3 DNA sequence: TGCGCCAGCAGCCAAGTCCAGTCATTAAGCAACACAGGGAGACATGGCTACACCTTC.

V and J are TRBV6-5 and TRBJ2-7, with TRBD2 as a possible D gene (5 bases). Looked up from germline, CDR1 is MNHEY and CDR2 is SVGAGI. The CDR3 is 14 amino acids. Deletions cut 3 bases from V and 2 bases from J, with 11 bases between. The CDR3 region has the DNA TGTGCCAGCAGTTATCACGGGGAAGCCTACGAGCAGTACTTC. Protein sequence: CASSYHGEAYEQYF.

The chain carries TRBV18 and TRBJ1-3; unclear D gene. CDR1 and CDR2 from the germline V gene are KGHSH and LQKENI. The germline V and J ends were trimmed by 3 bases and 0 bases, with 15 bases remaining between them. There are 17 residues in the CDR3. CDR3 protein: CASSPIPETGSGNTIYF. As DNA, the CDR3 is TGTGCCAGCTCACCGATTCCGGAGACCGGCTCTGGAAACACCATATATTTT.

The chain combines TRBV29-1 with TRBJ2-1; 9 bases match TRBD1. V shed 7 bases and J 7 bases; nucleotides not matched to a gene: 5. The CDR3 loop spans 12 amino acids. Germline V gene lookup returns CDR1 SQVTM and CDR2 ANQGSEA. The CDR3 region is CSANRGRNEQFF. As DNA, the CDR3 is TGCAGCGCTAACAGGGGGCGTAATGAGCAGTTCTTC.

The chain carries TRBV7-6 and TRBJ2-1; maybe TRBD2 (6 bases). V was shortened by 3 bases and J by 0 bases, with 12 bases between the two germline ends. This CDR3 is 16 amino acids long. Germline CDR1 and CDR2: SGHVS and FNYEAQ. CDR3 loop: CASSFVAAPSYNEQFF. CDR3 sequence (DNA): TGTGCCAGCAGCTTTGTAGCGGCGCCCTCCTACAATGAGCAGTTCTTC.

The V gene is TRBV27, the J gene TRBJ2-7; the match to TRBD2 covers 11 bases. Germline V gene data show CDR1 as MNHEY and CDR2 as SMNVEV (reference sequence). The CDR3 is 15 amino acids. Losses at the gene ends were 5 bases for V and 2 bases for J; bases not matched to a gene: 5. The CDR3 loop is CASSPPGLAAYEQYF. CDR3 DNA sequence: TGTGCCAGCAGTCCGCCGGGACTAGCGGCCTACGAGCAGTACTTC.

The chain has TRBV27 and TRBJ2-2; 8 bases align to TRBD1. J lost 5 bases, V lost 6 bases, and 11 bases had no gene match. The CDR3 loop spans 16 amino acids. Germline CDR1 reads MNHEY; CDR2 reads SMNVEV (reference sequence). The CDR3, as DNA: TGTGCCAGCAGGCCTGACAGGGGATGGATTACCGGGGAGCTGTTTTTT. This sequence encodes CASRPDRGWITGELFF.

The chain joins TRBV19 to TRBJ2-7; TRBD2 matches at 12 bases. This CDR3 is built from 13 residues. Per germline, CDR1 LNHDA and CDR2 SQIVND (reference sequence). J was trimmed by 0 bases and V by 10 bases; bases with no gene match: 1. CDR3 in DNA: TGTGCCACGGGACTAGCGGGCTCCTACGAGCAGTACTTC. It translates to CATGLAGSYEQYF.

The V and J genes are TRBV5-1 and TRBJ2-3, with 11 bases matching TRBD2. The V gene's germline CDR1 is SGHRS and CDR2 YFSETQ. Unmatched junction bases numbered 9, after V lost 4 bases and J lost 2 bases. CDR3 length: 17 amino acids. This CDR3 reads CASSPPPGLAVTDTQYF. CDR3 nucleotide sequence: TGCGCCAGCAGCCCCCCCCCGGGACTAGCGGTCACAGATACGCAGTATTTT.

This chain uses TRBV6-5 with TRBJ2-3; D gene ambiguous. Per germline, CDR1 MNHEY and CDR2 SVGAGI. V lost 6 bases and J 0 bases, leaving 4 bases between the germline ends. CDR3 length equals 12 residues. CDR3 region: CASRTSTDTQYF. CDR3 DNA: TGTGCCAGCAGGACTAGCACAGATACGCAGTATTTT.

A word on this clone: Sequence at one end of the junction differs from germline and may be a read error. J is TRBJ2-1 and V is TRBV11-2; D call uncertain. There are 14 residues in the CDR3. CDR1 and CDR2 (germline): SGHAT, FQNNGV. CDR3 protein: CASSLATSDNEQFF. CDR3 bases: TGTGCCAGCAGCTTAGCTACCTCCGACAATGAGCAGTTCTTC.

V is TRBV19 and J is TRBJ2-2; 10 nucleotides agree with TRBD2. This CDR3 has 18 residues. V dropped 3 bases and J dropped 0; count of bases not matched to a gene: 7. Germline V gene sequence: CDR1 LNHDA, CDR2 SQIVND (reference sequence). The CDR3 nucleotides are TGTGCCAGTAGTATTATTCCTAGCGGGAGTACGAACACCGGGGAGCTGTTTTTT. Translated, it gives CASSIIPSGSTNTGELFF.

The chain carries TRBV13 and TRBJ2-7; 7 bases match TRBD2. This CDR3 has 18 amino acids. Germline V gene lookup returns CDR1 PRHDT and CDR2 FYEKMQ (reference sequence). Germline trimming cut 5 bases from V and 4 bases from J; bases unmatched to any gene: 20. CDR3 DNA: TGTGCCAGCAGCCCCTTTTTTTGGCGGGAGAAAGGTCTATACGAGCAGTACTTC. Translation: CASSPFFWREKGLYEQYF.

The V gene is TRBV5-1, the J gene TRBJ2-3, with 10 bases fitting TRBD2. Germline V gene lookup returns CDR1 SGHRS and CDR2 YFSETQ. Trimming took 1 base from V and 2 from J; bases not matched to a gene: 7. This CDR3 region has 17 residues. The DNA for the CDR3 is TGCGCCAGCAGCTTGACCCAACTAGCGGGGCACACAGATACGCAGTATTTT. Amino acid sequence: CASSLTQLAGHTDTQYF.

Worth noting for this clone: Within the sample, other DNA sequences also encode this same CDR3. The genes are TRBV5-1 and TRBJ2-7, with D possibly matching TRBD1 (5 bases). CDR1 is SGHRS, CDR2 YFSETQ, per germline. V lost 0 bases, J lost 3 bases, and 7 bases lay in between. This CDR3 comprises 13 residues. The CDR3 loop is CASSLGQLYEQYF. In nucleotides, the CDR3 is TGCGCCAGCAGCTTGGGACAGCTCTACGAGCAGTACTTC.

V and J are TRBV27 and TRBJ2-2; D gene uncertain. The germline V and J ends were trimmed by 0 bases and 6 bases, with 2 bases remaining between them. The CDR3 covers 12 residues. Germline V CDR1 and CDR2: MNHEY, SMNVEV (reference sequence). CDR3 in amino acids: CASSLSSGELFF. CDR3 nucleotide sequence: TGTGCCAGCAGTTTATCCTCCGGGGAGCTGTTTTTT.

The J gene is TRBJ2-5, the V gene TRBV5-6, with a weak D call TRBD2 (5 bases). The CDR3 is 15 residues long. Germline V gene sequence: CDR1 SGHDT, CDR2 YYEEEE. V lost 3 bases to trimming and J lost 5 bases, with 17 bases between them. In DNA form, the CDR3 reads TGTGCCAGCAGCTACTCGGACTGGGGTTCGGAGACCCAGTACTTC. This encodes CASSYSDWGSETQYF.

V gene TRBV11-3 combines with J gene TRBJ2-1; 9 bases line up with TRBD2. The J segment lost 15 bases and the V segment lost 5 bases, leaving 11 bases of the junction unmatched. CDR1 SGHNT and CDR2 YENEEA come from the germline V gene. The CDR3 has 13 amino acids. The CDR3 bases are TGTGCCAGCAGCCCTGACCCGCTAGCGGGAAGGTTCTTC. The encoded protein is CASSPDPLAGRFF.

The rearrangement links TRBV29-1 to TRBJ2-2; possible D gene TRBD2, 6 bases. Germline CDR1 and CDR2: SQVTM and ANQGSEA. Trimming took off 8 bases at V and 3 bases at J, with 13 bases between the two ends. This CDR3 contains 13 residues. CDR3 DNA sequence: TGCAGCCCCGGGACTCGGTACACCGGGGAGCTGTTTTTT. Translation: CSPGTRYTGELFF.

The chain has TRBV19 and TRBJ1-3; D possibly corresponds to TRBD1 (6 bases). There are 16 residues in the CDR3. V lost 3 bases to trimming and J lost 2 bases, with 14 bases between them. Germline V lookup: CDR1 LNHDA, CDR2 SQIVND (reference sequence). CDR3 loop: CASSIRRAGAGNTIYF. The CDR3 nucleotides read TGTGCCAGTAGTATCCGCCGGGCAGGGGCTGGAAACACCATATATTTT.

The V and J genes are TRBV27 and TRBJ1-5; 8 positions match TRBD1. With 6 bases clipped from V and 11 bases from J, the junction kept 15 bases outside the gene matches. There are 15 residues in the CDR3. CDR1 is MNHEY and CDR2 is SMNVEV in the germline V gene (reference sequence). CDR3 loop: CASSAIAGGLGAQHF. The CDR3, as DNA: TGTGCCAGCAGCGCCATAGCAGGGGGCCTGGGGGCCCAGCATTTT.

Written as DNA, the CDR3 is TGTGCCAGCAGCCGAAGTCATAGCGGGAGCAAGTACAATGAGCAGTTCTTC. Translation gives CASSRSHSGSKYNEQFF. This rearrangement joins TRBV11-2 to TRBJ2-1; 9 nucleotides agree with TRBD2. The germline V gene has CDR1 SGHAT and CDR2 FQNNGV. There are 17 residues in the CDR3. The V gene end was trimmed by 5 bases and the J gene end by 4 bases; junction bases not matched to a gene: 12.

The rearrangement joins TRBV11-2 to TRBJ2-3; D is undetermined. The CDR3 spans 11 residues. CDR1 SGHAT and CDR2 FQNNGV come from the germline V gene. With 5 bases removed from V and 6 bases from J, the gap between germline ends came to 6 bases. CDR3: CASSPLDTQYF. Here the CDR3 DNA reads TGTGCCAGCAGCCCCTTGGATACGCAGTATTTT.

V usage is TRBV29-1 and J usage is TRBJ2-5, with 8 bases fitting TRBD2. The V segment lost 4 bases and the J segment 4 bases; nucleotides outside the gene matches: 8. Germline lookup yields CDR1 SQVTM and CDR2 ANQGSEA. The CDR3 is 14 amino acids. The CDR3 protein is CSVVIAGRGETQYF. The CDR3 DNA is TGCAGCGTTGTTATAGCGGGGAGGGGAGAGACCCAGTACTTC.

This clone was counted only a few times. This chain connects TRBV11-2 to TRBJ2-7, with D uncertain. Trimming left V 5 bases short and J 3 bases short, with 8 bases between. Germline V gives CDR1 SGHAT, CDR2 FQNNGV. The CDR3 is made up of 12 amino acids. The CDR3 is CASSLENYEQYF. The CDR3 DNA reads TGTGCCAGCAGCCTGGAGAACTACGAGCAGTACTTC. The full variable domain, in which reference TRBV11-2 and TRBJ2-7 provide the parts outside the CDR3, is EAGVAQSPRYKIIEKRQSVAFWCNPISGHATLYWYQQILGQGPKLLIQFQNNGVVDDSQLPKDRFSAERLKGVDSTLKIQPAKLEDSAVYLCASSLENYEQYFGPGTRLTVT.

V is TRBV7-9 and J is TRBJ2-5; 7 nucleotides agree with TRBD1. Trimming at V came to 4 bases and at J to 4 bases, leaving 6 bases not matched to a gene. This CDR3 is 14 amino acids long. Germline V gives CDR1 SEHNR, CDR2 FQNEAQ (reference sequence). The CDR3 here is CASSWYRDRETQYF. In nucleotides, the CDR3 is TGTGCCAGCAGCTGGTATCGGGACAGAGAGACCCAGTACTTC. The full variable domain, its missing parts supplied by reference TRBV7-9 and TRBJ2-5, is DTGVSQNPRHKITKRGQNVTFRCDPISEHNRLYWYRQTLGQGPEFLTYFQNEAQLEKSRLLSDRFSAERPKGSFSTLEIQRTEQGDSAMYLCASSWYRDRETQYFGPGTRLLVL.

The CDR3 DNA reads TGTGCCAGCAGCGGGACACGAGATAGCAATCAGCCCCAGCATTTT. Its protein product is CASSGTRDSNQPQHF. The V and J genes are TRBV27 and TRBJ1-5; tentatively, D is TRBD1 (6 bases). CDR3 length: 15 amino acids. Trimming took 6 bases from V and 0 from J, leaving 12 bases between them. Germline V gives CDR1 MNHEY, CDR2 SMNVEV (reference sequence).

The rearrangement links TRBV2 to TRBJ2-1, with a tentative D call TRBD2 (6 bases). The CDR3 runs to 15 residues. V gave up 0 bases and J gave up 6 bases, with 12 bases separating them. Germline CDR1 SNHLY, CDR2 FYNNEI. The CDR3 is CASSEALGTSNEQFF. CDR3 sequence (DNA): TGTGCCAGCAGTGAAGCGCTTGGGACTTCCAATGAGCAGTTCTTC.

In this sample, this clone turned up once. The V and J genes are TRBV6-5 and TRBJ2-7; D might be TRBD1 (6 bases). Trimming stripped 7 bases from V and 2 bases from J, with 15 bases between. The CDR3 is 14 residues long. Germline lookup yields CDR1 MNHEY and CDR2 SVGAGI. The DNA for the CDR3 is TGTGCCAGCAAACCGGGACAAGGCGCCTACGAGCAGTACTTC. Amino acids: CASKPGQGAYEQYF.

The V gene is TRBV18, the J gene TRBJ2-5, with D tentatively TRBD2 (5 bases). The length of the CDR3 is 16 residues. Trimming stripped 3 bases from V and 4 bases from J, with 18 bases between. In germline, CDR1 is KGHSH, CDR2 LQKENI. The CDR3 DNA follows: TGTGCCAGCTCACCCGTGAGGTGGACGGAGGCAGAGACCCAGTACTTC. Translation: CASSPVRWTEAETQYF.

Written as DNA, the CDR3 is TGTGCCAGCAGCTTTCCTCGTCTGGCGGGACCTAGCACAGATACGCAGTATTTT. This sequence encodes CASSFPRLAGPSTDTQYF. The rearrangement links TRBV7-8 to TRBJ2-3, with D maybe TRBD2 (6 bases). Germline V gene sequence: CDR1 SGHVS, CDR2 FQNEAQ. Between the trimmed V and J ends, which lost 3 bases and 0 bases, there was a span of 19 bases. The CDR3 runs 18 residues.